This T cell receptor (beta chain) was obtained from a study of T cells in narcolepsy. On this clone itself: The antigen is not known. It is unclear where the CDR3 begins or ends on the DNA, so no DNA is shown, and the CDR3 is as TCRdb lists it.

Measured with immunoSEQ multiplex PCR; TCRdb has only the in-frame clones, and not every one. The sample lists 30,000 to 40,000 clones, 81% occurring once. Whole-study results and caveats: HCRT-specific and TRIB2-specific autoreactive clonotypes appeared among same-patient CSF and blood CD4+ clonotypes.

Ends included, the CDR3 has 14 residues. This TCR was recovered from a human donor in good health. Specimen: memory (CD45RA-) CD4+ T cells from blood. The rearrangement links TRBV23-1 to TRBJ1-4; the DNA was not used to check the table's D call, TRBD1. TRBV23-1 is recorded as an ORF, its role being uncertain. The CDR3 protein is CASILVRANEKLFF.